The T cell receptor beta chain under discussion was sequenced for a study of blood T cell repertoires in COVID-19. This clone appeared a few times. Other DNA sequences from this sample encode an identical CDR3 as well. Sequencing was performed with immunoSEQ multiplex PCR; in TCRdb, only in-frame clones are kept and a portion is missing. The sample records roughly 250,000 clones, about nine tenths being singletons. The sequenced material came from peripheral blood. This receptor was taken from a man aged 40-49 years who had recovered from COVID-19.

The CDR3 reads CASSRQGGTEAFF. The CDR3 DNA sequence: TGTGCCAGCAGTCGACAGGGAGGCACTGAAGCTTTCTTT. V gene TRBV6-5 combines with J gene TRBJ1-1; 7 positions agree with TRBD1. CDR1 is MNHEY and CDR2 is SVGAGI in the germline V gene. J lost 4 bases, V lost 5 bases, and 4 bases had no gene match. The CDR3 loop spans 13 amino acids.